Each of the 25 T cell receptor beta chains below was sequenced from the same sample in a study of blood T cell repertoires in COVID-19. Using immunoSEQ multiplex PCR, the repertoire was profiled, and TCRdb retains in-frame clones only, with some absent. This sample has more than 90,000 clones, with 65% to 80% found just once. Sequencing was performed on peripheral blood. The receptors were sampled from a man aged 50 to 59 with acute or convalescent COVID-19.

The chain couples TRBV11-2 to TRBJ2-1; D call uncertain. The CDR3 consists of 12 residues. Per the germline V gene, CDR1 is SGHAT and CDR2 is FQNNGV. V was trimmed by 1 base and J by 6 bases, leaving 4 bases between them. The CDR3, as DNA: TGTGCCAGCAGCTTAGCCCTCAATGAGCAGTTCTTC. Translation gives CASSLALNEQFF.

The table lists this clone with a few counts. V and J are TRBV6-1 and TRBJ2-7, with 10 positions matching TRBD2. The CDR3 consists of 15 residues. V was clipped by 1 base and J by 2 bases; unmatched bases: 2. Germline assignment: CDR1 MNHNS and CDR2 SASEGT. CDR3 DNA: TGTGCCAGCAGTGAAGAGAGCGGGGGGGCCTACGAGCAGTACTTC. It is translated as CASSEESGGAYEQYF.

The CDR3 bases are TGTGCCAGTCGGGGGGACAGGGGCCACTATGGCTACACCTTC. This translates into CASRGDRGHYGYTF. The gene calls are TRBV19 and TRBJ1-2; 10 bases line up with TRBD1. Germline V lookup: CDR1 LNHDA, CDR2 SQIVND (reference sequence). CDR3 length: 14 amino acids. After removal of 8 bases from V and 3 bases from J, the junction contained 6 bases not matched to a gene.

The rearrangement joins TRBV19 to TRBJ1-3; D remains ambiguous. The CDR3 is made up of 15 amino acids. Germline loops: CDR1 LNHDA, CDR2 SQIVND (reference sequence). V was shortened by 4 bases and J by 0 bases, with 10 bases between the two germline ends. Here the CDR3 reads CASSNPGSSGNTIYF. CDR3 sequence (DNA): TGTGCCAGTAGTAACCCGGGTAGCTCTGGAAACACCATATATTTT.

This sequence joins TRBV14 and TRBJ2-5, with a weak D call TRBD1 (5 bases). The germline V and J ends were trimmed by 1 base and 5 bases, with 11 bases remaining between them. CDR3 length equals 14 residues. Germline V CDR1 and CDR2: SGHDN, FVKESK. DNA of the CDR3: TGTGCCAGCAGCCAAGGGTGGGGCACGGAGACCCAGTACTTC. It codes for CASSQGWGTETQYF.

V and J are TRBV13 and TRBJ1-1; D not certain. The germline CDR1 and CDR2 sequences are PRHDT and FYEKMQ (reference sequence). The CDR3 is 12 residues long. V lost 3 bases, J lost 5 bases, and 7 bases lay in between. CDR3 sequence: CASSLSSTEAFF. As DNA, the CDR3 is TGTGCCAGCAGCTTGAGTAGTACTGAAGCTTTCTTT.

V gene TRBV27 combines with J gene TRBJ1-2; 7 bases map to TRBD1. V was clipped by 5 bases and J by 4 bases; unmatched bases: 22. CDR1 is MNHEY and CDR2 is SMNVEV in the germline V gene (reference sequence). The CDR3 has 19 amino acids. CDR3 nucleotides: TGTGCCAGCAGTGCCCAAATGGGTGACAGGGTCGCCCTCTCCTATGGCTACACCTTC. Protein product: CASSAQMGDRVALSYGYTF.

This clone came up a few times. The chain combines TRBV27 with TRBJ2-1; 9 nucleotides match TRBD2. Trimming at V came to 6 bases and at J to 7 bases, leaving 10 bases not matched to a gene. Looked up from germline, CDR1 is MNHEY and CDR2 is SMNVEV (reference sequence). This CDR3 has 15 residues. CDR3 coding DNA: TGTGCCAGCAGCCGGACAGCGGGAGGTAGTAATGAGCAGTTCTTC. This encodes CASSRTAGGSNEQFF.

V is TRBV6-5 and J is TRBJ2-1, with 7 nucleotides matching TRBD1. Unmatched junction bases numbered 5, after V lost 10 bases and J lost 2 bases. Per the germline V gene, CDR1 is MNHEY and CDR2 is SVGAGI. This CDR3 has 13 amino acids. CDR3 bases: TGTGCCATTTCGACAGGGCCCTACAATGAGCAGTTCTTC. Its protein product is CAISTGPYNEQFF.

This rearrangement joins TRBV6-1 to TRBJ1-1; possibly TRBD1 for D (6 bases). Germline values: CDR1 MNHNS, CDR2 SASEGT. V was trimmed by 0 bases and J by 5 bases, leaving 10 bases between them. The CDR3 contains 14 residues. The CDR3 DNA is TGTGCCAGCAGTGAAGCGCGGGGGCAGACTGAAGCTTTCTTT. Translating it yields CASSEARGQTEAFF.

This chain uses TRBV6-5 with TRBJ2-1; 7 bases agree with TRBD2. Germline CDR1 is MNHEY and CDR2 is SVGAGI. The CDR3 covers 15 residues. Trimming took 0 bases from V and 5 from J; bases not matched to a gene: 4. CDR3 DNA sequence: TGTGCCAGCAGTTACTCACCGGGACTAAACAATGAGCAGTTCTTC. It yields the protein CASSYSPGLNNEQFF.

The chain couples TRBV27 to TRBJ1-2; D gene ambiguous. Germline CDR1 is MNHEY and CDR2 is SMNVEV (reference sequence). This CDR3 contains 14 residues. Deletions cut 5 bases from V and 1 base from J, with 11 bases between. The DNA for the CDR3 is TGTGCCAGCAGTCTAGCACGGAGTAACTATGGCTACACCTTC. This codes for CASSLARSNYGYTF.

V is TRBV27 and J is TRBJ2-1; 8 bases are shared with TRBD2. J was trimmed by 4 bases and V by 4 bases; bases with no gene match: 3. CDR3 length: 14 amino acids. Germline V lookup: CDR1 MNHEY, CDR2 SMNVEV (reference sequence). The CDR3 spells CASSYSGAYNEQFF. As DNA, the CDR3 is TGTGCCAGCAGTTATAGCGGGGCATACAATGAGCAGTTCTTC.

This clone showed up just a few times. The V gene is TRBV7-9, the J gene TRBJ1-6, with 8 positions matching TRBD1. J gave up 10 bases and V 0 bases, and 8 bases lay outside the gene matches. Germline V lookup: CDR1 SEHNR, CDR2 FQNEAQ (reference sequence). This CDR3 is built from 16 residues. The CDR3 here is CASSLARAGGMSPLHF. Here the CDR3 DNA reads TGTGCCAGCAGCTTAGCGCGGGCAGGGGGCATGTCACCCCTCCACTTT. The whole variable domain, remainder taken from reference TRBV7-9 and TRBJ1-6, is DTGVSQNPRHKITKRGQNVTFRCDPISEHNRLYWYRQTLGQGPEFLTYFQNEAQLEKSRLLSDRFSAERPKGSFSTLEIQRTEQGDSAMYLCASSLARAGGMSPLHFGNGTRLTVT.

This clone was observed once. V usage is TRBV7-9 and J usage is TRBJ2-5, with a tentative D call TRBD2 (5 bases). CDR1 is SEHNR and CDR2 is FQNEAQ in the germline V gene (reference sequence). This CDR3 has 13 residues. Trimming shortened V by 5 bases and J by 4 bases, and 11 bases separated the two germline ends. For the CDR3, the DNA is TGTGCCAGCAGCCTTACTAGAGTAGAGACCCAGTACTTC. This encodes CASSLTRVETQYF.

In this sample, this clone turned up a few times. The same CDR3 arises from other DNA sequences in this sample as well. The J gene is TRBJ1-3, the V gene TRBV29-1, with a weak D call TRBD1 (5 bases). CDR3 length: 13 amino acids. V lost 7 bases, J lost 0 bases, and 10 bases lay in between. Germline assignment: CDR1 SQVTM and CDR2 ANQGSEA. CDR3 sequence (DNA): TGCAGCGCTCAGGGTTTCTCTGGAAACACCATATATTTT. Translating gives CSAQGFSGNTIYF. The variable domain in full, with the rest retrieved from reference TRBV29-1 and TRBJ1-3, is SAVISQKPSRDICQRGTSLTIQCQVDSQVTMMFWYRQQPGQSLTLIATANQGSEATYESGFVIDKFPISRPNLTFSTLTVSNMSPEDSSIYLCSAQGFSGNTIYFGEGSWLTVV.

This clone was seen more than once but under ten times. V is TRBV7-6 and J is TRBJ1-4; possible D gene TRBD1, 5 bases. This CDR3 region has 14 residues. Trimming stripped 2 bases from V and 14 bases from J, with 18 bases between. In germline, CDR1 is SGHVS, CDR2 FNYEAQ. The CDR3 is CASSLSGVGNRLFF. The CDR3 nucleotides read TGTGCCAGCAGCTTATCGGGAGTGGGCAACAGGCTGTTTTTT. The full variable domain, completed using reference TRBV7-6 and TRBJ1-4, is GAGVSQSPRYKVTKRGQDVALRCDPISGHVSLYWYRQALGQGPEFLTYFNYEAQQDKSGLPNDRFSAERPEGSISTLTIQRTEQRDSAMYRCASSLSGVGNRLFFGSGTQLSVL.

The gene calls are TRBV28 and TRBJ2-7, with TRBD1 identical over 7 bases. The CDR3 runs to 18 residues. Germline V gene data show CDR1 as MDHEN and CDR2 as SYDVKM. V shed 8 bases and J 0 bases; nucleotides not matched to a gene: 19. DNA for the CDR3: TGTGCCAGCTCATTCTGGGGCAGGGGACAGCGGATCTCCTACGAGCAGTACTTC. Its translation: CASSFWGRGQRISYEQYF.

This rearrangement joins TRBV5-8 to TRBJ1-1, with D maybe TRBD1 (6 bases). The CDR3 has 14 amino acids. Germline loops: CDR1 SGHTS, CDR2 YDEGEE. Trimming removed 2 bases at V and 4 bases at J, with 12 bases between. The CDR3 DNA reads TGTGCCAGCAGCTTCATGGGGGCGGTCACTGAAGCTTTCTTT. Translation gives CASSFMGAVTEAFF.

This clone has a handful of counts. The rearrangement joins TRBV2 to TRBJ2-5, with 7 bases matching TRBD2. The CDR3 loop spans 12 amino acids. CDR1 is SNHLY and CDR2 is FYNNEI in the germline V gene. J lost 5 bases, V lost 7 bases, and 4 bases had no gene match. CDR3 nucleotides: TGTGCCAGCACCCGGGGAGGGGAGACCCAGTACTTC. This gives the protein CASTRGGETQYF.

The chain recombines TRBV3-1 (or the pseudogene TRBV3-2) with TRBJ2-5, with a possible D match to TRBD1 (5 bases). Germline CDR1 and CDR2: LGHDT and YNNKEL (reference sequence). The CDR3 is made up of 14 amino acids. The V end was cut by 0 bases, the J end by 7 bases, with 12 bases between. The CDR3 reads CASSQDGAGRTQYF. The CDR3 nucleotides read TGTGCCAGCAGCCAAGATGGGGCAGGGCGGACCCAGTACTTC.

The genes are TRBV3-1 (or the pseudogene TRBV3-2) and TRBJ2-1; D not certain. The CDR3 consists of 13 residues. Trimming pared 0 bases from V and 10 bases from J, leaving 10 bases between. The germline gives CDR1 LGHDT, CDR2 YNNKEL (reference sequence). This CDR3 is CASSQEIGDEQFF. The DNA for the CDR3 is TGTGCCAGCAGCCAAGAGATCGGAGACGAGCAGTTCTTC.

The chain combines TRBV3-1 (or the pseudogene TRBV3-2) with TRBJ2-2; D gene uncertain. V gave up 4 bases and J gave up 3 bases, with 12 bases separating them. The CDR3 is made up of 15 amino acids. Germline-derived CDR1 and CDR2 are LGHDT and YNNKEL (reference sequence). The chain's CDR3 is CASSPTRGYTGELFF. DNA for the CDR3: TGTGCCAGCAGCCCGACGCGCGGATACACCGGGGAGCTGTTTTTT.

The chain combines TRBV29-1 with TRBJ1-4; D unresolved. The germline CDR1 and CDR2 sequences are SQVTM and ANQGSEA. This CDR3 spans 14 amino acids. Trimming removed 3 bases at V and 6 bases at J, with 14 bases between. In DNA form, the CDR3 reads TGCAGCGTTGATAGGCGGGGAGAGGATGAAAAACTGTTTTTT. The encoded protein is CSVDRRGEDEKLFF.

The rearrangement links TRBV6-4 to TRBJ2-1; TRBD1 agrees at 9 bases. V trimming: 2 bases; J trimming: 4 bases; junction bases outside the gene matches: 6. CDR1 MRHNA and CDR2 SNTAGT come from the germline V gene. This CDR3 comprises 16 residues. CDR3 amino acids: CASSDITGGLYNEQFF. The CDR3 nucleotides read TGTGCCAGCAGTGACATTACAGGGGGCCTATACAATGAGCAGTTCTTC.